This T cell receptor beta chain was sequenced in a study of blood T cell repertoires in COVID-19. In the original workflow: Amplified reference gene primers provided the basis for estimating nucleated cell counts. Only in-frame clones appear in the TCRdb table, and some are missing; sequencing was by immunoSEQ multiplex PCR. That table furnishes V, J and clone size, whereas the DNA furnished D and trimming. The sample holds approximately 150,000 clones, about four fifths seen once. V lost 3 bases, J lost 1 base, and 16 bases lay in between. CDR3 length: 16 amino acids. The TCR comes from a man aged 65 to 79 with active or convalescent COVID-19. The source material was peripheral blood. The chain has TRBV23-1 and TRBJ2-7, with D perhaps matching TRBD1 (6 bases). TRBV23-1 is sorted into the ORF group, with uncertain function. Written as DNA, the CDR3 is TGCGCCAGCAGTCAGCTTACAGGGTCGCCTTCCTACGAGCAGTACTTC. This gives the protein CASSQLTGSPSYEQYF.